These T cell receptor beta chains were read from a single sample in a study of T cell responses to AZD1222 COVID-19 vaccine. Profiled with immunoSEQ multiplex PCR; TCRdb holds only in-frame clones, not every one. This table holds 90,000 to 120,000 clones, roughly 85% found once. Sequences were derived from peripheral blood, sampled 28 days after the second AZD1222 dose. These TCRs come from an adult who received the AZD1222 COVID-19 vaccine. CDR3s include the opening cysteine and the closing phenylalanine or tryptophan.

v_gene	j_gene	CDR3aa
TRBV5-1	TRBJ1-1	CASSLEVRGYTEAFF
TRBV7-9	TRBJ2-4	CASSPDWGRGIRKNIQYF
TRBV4-1	TRBJ1-4	CASSQDRLRASTNEKLFF
TRBV4-2	TRBJ1-2	CASSQGITGAIGDGYTF
TRBV3-1/TRBV3-2	TRBJ2-2	CASSQEWGRDTGELFF
TRBV9	TRBJ1-2	CASSVGGQASNYGYTF
TRBV6-1	TRBJ1-6	CASSGGQSVYNSPLHF
TRBV14	TRBJ1-1	CASSPTGRVGTEAFF
TRBV6-1	TRBJ2-1	CASSEWTSPGGEQFF
TRBV19	TRBJ2-7	CASSDRGASKQYF
TRBV13	TRBJ2-1	CASSYRRDSYNEQFF
TRBV6-5	TRBJ1-4	CATAGTGLGNEKLFF
TRBV19	TRBJ2-1	CASTPLPAMDEQFF
TRBV10-1	TRBJ1-3	CASSLGQGIFGNTIYF
TRBV12-3/TRBV12-4	TRBJ2-7	CASSLNRVNEQYF
TRBV6-5	TRBJ1-5	CASSLNSNQPQHF
TRBV4-2	TRBJ1-5	CASSQDEGGNQPQHF
TRBV6-2/TRBV6-3	TRBJ2-2	CASSFTGELFF
TRBV5-1	TRBJ1-1	CASSTTGANTEAFF
TRBV6-5	TRBJ2-7	CASSSRITQGKQYF
TRBV5-6	TRBJ2-5	CASSGRLAGQETQYF
TRBV6-5	TRBJ2-7	CASSYSQGGFNEQYF
TRBV5-4	TRBJ2-5	CASSSGGSQETQYF
TRBV3-1/TRBV3-2	TRBJ2-4	CASTGGNIQYF
TRBV4-1	TRBJ2-7	CASSSRDRDYEQYF
TRBV9	TRBJ1-1	CASSDLGTEAFF
TRBV28	TRBJ1-2	CASRANGQGTSGYTF
TRBV19	TRBJ2-1	CASSLGGSYNEQFF
TRBV19	TRBJ2-7	CATAPASTSLYEQYF
TRBV30	TRBJ1-6	CAWSAEEKRSPLHF
TRBV12-3/TRBV12-4	TRBJ1-6	CASSLTGNSPLHF
TRBV12-3/TRBV12-4	TRBJ2-5	CASSWGWAQYF
TRBV16	TRBJ1-2	CASSPGGGTYGYTF
TRBV27	TRBJ2-2	CASSLEGRGGTGELFF
TRBV30	TRBJ2-1	CAWSPPRDREYNEQFF
TRBV7-9	TRBJ2-1	CASSPGTGLDNEQFF
TRBV2	TRBJ1-3	CASSPRVGNTIYF
TRBV6-2/TRBV6-3	TRBJ1-2	CASSAANYGYTF
TRBV7-2	TRBJ1-2	CASSLHGELHYGYTF
TRBV6-5	TRBJ1-3	CASSSGLGGNTIYF
TRBV5-1	TRBJ1-6	CASSLAGTENSPLHF
TRBV7-3	TRBJ2-7	CASSLQGTGAYEQYF
TRBV3-1/TRBV3-2	TRBJ1-3	CASSQTLYSGNTIYF
TRBV14	TRBJ2-1	CASSLTSGGWGEQFF
TRBV5-8	TRBJ2-4	CASTIGAATAGYIQYF
TRBV5-1	TRBJ2-5	CASSLEGLTSGTYQETQYF
TRBV5-4	TRBJ2-7	CASSLAGTTAEQYF
TRBV4-3	TRBJ2-2	CASSQRDPANTGELFF
TRBV6-1	TRBJ1-2	CASSEGSNYGYTF
TRBV12-3/TRBV12-4	TRBJ1-2	CASSPTVYYGYTF
TRBV6-5	TRBJ2-2	CASSYSIGNTGELFF
TRBV27	TRBJ2-7	CASSFAGRISYEQYF
TRBV19	TRBJ1-5	CASSIVLQFNQPQHF
TRBV7-9	TRBJ1-4	CASSSQGFNEKLFF
TRBV18	TRBJ1-1	CASSPSGGNTEAFF
TRBV18	TRBJ1-1	CASSPQGYDTEAFF
TRBV6-1	TRBJ1-5	CASSEMRGNQPQHF
TRBV6-1	TRBJ1-5	CASSENPTDRARQPQHF
TRBV7-8	TRBJ2-7	CASSLPGQDYEQYF
TRBV6-6	TRBJ1-5	CASNHRGRQPQHF